This T cell receptor (beta chain) was recorded in a study of breast tumors, draining lymph nodes, adjacent tissues. The lymph nodes were axillary draining lymph nodes from breast cancer patients. TCRdb re-called the multiplex PCR reads through MiXCR, storing one row per CDR3 protein. Of about 180,000 distinct CDR3 sequences listed, 30% to 35% are singletons. Germline CDR1 MNHNY, CDR2 SVGAGI (reference sequence). V lost 5 bases and J 0 bases, leaving 12 bases between the germline ends. The CDR3 runs to 15 residues. The table lists this clonotype with many counts. A much bigger clone sits one base away, suggesting this may be a read error.

The chain is built from TRBV6-6 and TRBJ2-3; D ambiguous. The sequence was collected from a female donor with breast cancer. Some clones in this sample may be carry-over from other donors' samples. The specimen sequenced was axillary lymph node tissue. Here the CDR3 DNA reads TGTGCCAGCAGTCATACCAGCGCGAGCACAGATACGCAGTATTTT. It is translated as CASSHTSASTDTQYF.